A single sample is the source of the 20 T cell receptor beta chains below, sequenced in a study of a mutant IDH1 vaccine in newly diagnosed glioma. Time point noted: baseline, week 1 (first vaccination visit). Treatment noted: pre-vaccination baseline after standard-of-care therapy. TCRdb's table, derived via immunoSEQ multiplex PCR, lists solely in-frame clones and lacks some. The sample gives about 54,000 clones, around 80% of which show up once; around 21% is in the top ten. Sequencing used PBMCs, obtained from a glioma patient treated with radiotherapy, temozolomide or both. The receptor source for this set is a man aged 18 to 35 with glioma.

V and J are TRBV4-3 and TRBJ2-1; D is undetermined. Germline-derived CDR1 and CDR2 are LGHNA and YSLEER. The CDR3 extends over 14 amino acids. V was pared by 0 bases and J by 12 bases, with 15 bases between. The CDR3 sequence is CASSQDRPGQRQFF. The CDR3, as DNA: TGCGCCAGCAGCCAAGATAGGCCGGGCCAAAGGCAGTTCTTC.

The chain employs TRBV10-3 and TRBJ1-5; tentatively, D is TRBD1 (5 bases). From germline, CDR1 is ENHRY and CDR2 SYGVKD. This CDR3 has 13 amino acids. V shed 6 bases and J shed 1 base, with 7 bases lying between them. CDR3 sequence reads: CAISGGSNQPQHF. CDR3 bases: TGTGCCATCAGCGGGGGGAGCAATCAGCCCCAGCATTTT.

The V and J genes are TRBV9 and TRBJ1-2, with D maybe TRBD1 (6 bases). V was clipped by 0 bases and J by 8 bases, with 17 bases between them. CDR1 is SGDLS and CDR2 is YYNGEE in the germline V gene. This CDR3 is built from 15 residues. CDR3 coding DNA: TGTGCCAGCAGCGTAGGGCACAGGGCGGTGAACGGCTACACCTTC. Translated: CASSVGHRAVNGYTF.

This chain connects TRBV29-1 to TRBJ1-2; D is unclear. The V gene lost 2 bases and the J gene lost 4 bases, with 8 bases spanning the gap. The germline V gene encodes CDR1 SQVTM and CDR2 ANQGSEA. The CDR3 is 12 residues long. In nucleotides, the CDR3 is TGCAGCGTTGAATCGGGGATCTATGGCTACACCTTC. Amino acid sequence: CSVESGIYGYTF. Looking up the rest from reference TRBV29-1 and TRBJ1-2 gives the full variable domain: SAVISQKPSRDICQRGTSLTIQCQVDSQVTMMFWYRQQPGQSLTLIATANQGSEATYESGFVIDKFPISRPNLTFSTLTVSNMSPEDSSIYLCSVESGIYGYTFGSGTRLTVV.

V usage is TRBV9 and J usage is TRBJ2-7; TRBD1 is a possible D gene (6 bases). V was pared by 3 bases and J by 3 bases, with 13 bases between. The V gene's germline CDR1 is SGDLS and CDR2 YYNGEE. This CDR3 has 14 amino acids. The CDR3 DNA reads TGTGCCAGCAGCGCGACAGGATTGATCTACGAGCAGTACTTC. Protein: CASSATGLIYEQYF.

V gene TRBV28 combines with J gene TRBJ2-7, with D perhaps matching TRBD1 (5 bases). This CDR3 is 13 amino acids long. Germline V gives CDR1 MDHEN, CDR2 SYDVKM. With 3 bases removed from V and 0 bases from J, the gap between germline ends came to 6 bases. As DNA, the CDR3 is TGTGCCAGCAGTTTTGACAGCTCCTACGAGCAGTACTTC. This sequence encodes CASSFDSSYEQYF. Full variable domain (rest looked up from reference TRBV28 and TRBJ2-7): DVKVTQSSRYLVKRTGEKVFLECVQDMDHENMFWYRQDPGLGLRLIYFSYDVKMKEKGDIPEGYSVSREKKERFSLILESASTNQTSMYLCASSFDSSYEQYFGPGTRLTVT.

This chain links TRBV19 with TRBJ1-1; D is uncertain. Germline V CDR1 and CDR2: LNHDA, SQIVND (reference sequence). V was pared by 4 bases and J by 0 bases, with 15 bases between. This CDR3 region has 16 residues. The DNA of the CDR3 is TGTGCCAGTAGTACACCACGAAGGGAATTGAACACTGAAGCTTTCTTT. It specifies CASSTPRRELNTEAFF.

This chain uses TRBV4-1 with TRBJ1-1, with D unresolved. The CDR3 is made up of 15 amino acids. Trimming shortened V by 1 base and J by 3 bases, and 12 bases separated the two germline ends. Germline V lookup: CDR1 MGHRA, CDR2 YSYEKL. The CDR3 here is CASSQGDAGDTEAFF. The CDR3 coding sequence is TGCGCCAGCAGCCAAGGCGATGCGGGAGACACTGAAGCTTTCTTT.

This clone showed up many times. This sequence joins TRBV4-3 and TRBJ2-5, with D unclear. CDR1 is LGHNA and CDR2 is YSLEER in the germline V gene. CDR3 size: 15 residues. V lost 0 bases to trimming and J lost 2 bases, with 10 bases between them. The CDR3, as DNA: TGCGCCAGCAGCCAAGATTTGGCAGGACAAGAGACCCAGTACTTC. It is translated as CASSQDLAGQETQYF.

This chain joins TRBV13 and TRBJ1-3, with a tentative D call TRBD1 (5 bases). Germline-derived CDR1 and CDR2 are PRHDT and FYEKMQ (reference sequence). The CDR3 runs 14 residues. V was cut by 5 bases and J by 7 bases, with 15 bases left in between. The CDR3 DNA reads TGTGCCAGCAGCCCCTTTTTCAGGGACAACACCATATATTTT. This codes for CASSPFFRDNTIYF.

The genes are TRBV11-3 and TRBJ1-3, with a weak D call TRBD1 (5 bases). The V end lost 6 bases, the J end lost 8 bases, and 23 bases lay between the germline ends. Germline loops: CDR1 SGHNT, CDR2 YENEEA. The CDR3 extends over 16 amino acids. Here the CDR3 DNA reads TGTGCCAGCAGAACCAAAGACAGCTCTATCCGGGACACCATATATTTT. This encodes CASRTKDSSIRDTIYF. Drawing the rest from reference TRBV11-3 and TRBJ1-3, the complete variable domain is EAGVVQSPRYKIIEKKQPVAFWCNPISGHNTLYWYLQNLGQGPELLIRYENEEAVDDSQLPKDRFSAERLKGVDSTLKIQPAELGDSAVYLCASRTKDSSIRDTIYFGEGSWLTVV.

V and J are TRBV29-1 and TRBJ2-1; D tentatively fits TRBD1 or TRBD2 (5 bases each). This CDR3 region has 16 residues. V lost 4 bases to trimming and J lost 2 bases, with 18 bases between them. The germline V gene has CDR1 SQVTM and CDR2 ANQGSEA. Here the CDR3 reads CSVAVGWDPTYNEQFF. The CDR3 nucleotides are TGCAGCGTTGCCGTCGGATGGGACCCGACCTACAATGAGCAGTTCTTC.

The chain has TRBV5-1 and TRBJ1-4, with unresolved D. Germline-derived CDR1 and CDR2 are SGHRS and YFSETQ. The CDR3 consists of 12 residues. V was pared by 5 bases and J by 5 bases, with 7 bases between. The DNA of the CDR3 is TGCGCCAGCAGACTGGAGAATGAAAAACTGTTTTTT. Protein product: CASRLENEKLFF.

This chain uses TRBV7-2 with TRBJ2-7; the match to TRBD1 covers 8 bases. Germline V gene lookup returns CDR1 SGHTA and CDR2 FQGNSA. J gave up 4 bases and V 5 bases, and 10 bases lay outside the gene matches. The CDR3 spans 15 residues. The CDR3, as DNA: TGTGCCAGCAGCAGGCAGGACAGGGCGGTGTACGAGCAGTACTTC. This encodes CASSRQDRAVYEQYF.

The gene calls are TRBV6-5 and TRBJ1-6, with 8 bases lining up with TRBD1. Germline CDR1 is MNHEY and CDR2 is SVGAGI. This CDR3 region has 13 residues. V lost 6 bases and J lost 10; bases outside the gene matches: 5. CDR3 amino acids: CASSGQGYSPLHF. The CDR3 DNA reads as TGTGCCAGCAGCGGACAGGGATACTCACCCCTCCACTTT.

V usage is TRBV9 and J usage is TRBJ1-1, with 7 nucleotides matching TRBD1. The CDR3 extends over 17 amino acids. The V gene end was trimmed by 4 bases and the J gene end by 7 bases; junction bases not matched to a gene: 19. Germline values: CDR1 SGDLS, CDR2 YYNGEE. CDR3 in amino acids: CASSPGVGTVEIDEAFF. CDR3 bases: TGTGCCAGCAGCCCCGGTGTAGGGACAGTTGAAATCGATGAAGCTTTCTTT.

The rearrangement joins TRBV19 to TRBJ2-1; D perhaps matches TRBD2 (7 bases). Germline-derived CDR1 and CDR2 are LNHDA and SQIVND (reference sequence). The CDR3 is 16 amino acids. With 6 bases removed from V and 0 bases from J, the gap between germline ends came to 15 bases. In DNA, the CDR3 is TGTGCCAGTAGGAGGGGAGGGGGGCGCTCCTACAATGAGCAGTTCTTC. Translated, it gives CASRRGGGRSYNEQFF. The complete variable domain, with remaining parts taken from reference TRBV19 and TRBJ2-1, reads DGGITQSPKYLFRKEGQNVTLSCEQNLNHDAMYWYRQDPGQGLRLIYYSQIVNDFQKGDIAEGYSVSREKKESFPLTVTSAQKNPTAFYLCASRRGGGRSYNEQFFGPGTRLTVL.

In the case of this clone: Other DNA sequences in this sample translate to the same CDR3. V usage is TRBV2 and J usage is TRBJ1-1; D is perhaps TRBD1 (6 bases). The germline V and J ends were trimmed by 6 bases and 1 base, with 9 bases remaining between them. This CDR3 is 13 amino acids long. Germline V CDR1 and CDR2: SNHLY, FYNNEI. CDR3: CASSGQPNTEAFF. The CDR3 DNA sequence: TGTGCCAGCAGCGGACAGCCGAACACTGAAGCTTTCTTT. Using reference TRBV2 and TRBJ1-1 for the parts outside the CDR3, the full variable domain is EPEVTQTPSHQVTQMGQEVILRCVPISNHLYFYWYRQILGQKVEFLVSFYNNEISEKSEIFDDQFSVERPDGSNFTLKIRSTKLEDSAMYFCASSGQPNTEAFFGQGTRLTVV.

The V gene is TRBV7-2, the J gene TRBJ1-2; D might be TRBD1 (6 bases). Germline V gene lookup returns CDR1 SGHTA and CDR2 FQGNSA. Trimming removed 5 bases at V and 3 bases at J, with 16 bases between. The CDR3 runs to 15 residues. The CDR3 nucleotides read TGTGCCAGCAGCCCTACAGGGCCACCTGACTATGGCTACACCTTC. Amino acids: CASSPTGPPDYGYTF.

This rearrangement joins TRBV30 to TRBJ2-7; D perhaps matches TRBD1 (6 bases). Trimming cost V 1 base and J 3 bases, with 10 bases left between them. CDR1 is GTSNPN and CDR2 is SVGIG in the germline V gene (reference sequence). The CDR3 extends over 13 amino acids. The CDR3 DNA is TGTGCCTGGAGTGGATCGACAGGCTACGAGCAGTACTTC. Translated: CAWSGSTGYEQYF.